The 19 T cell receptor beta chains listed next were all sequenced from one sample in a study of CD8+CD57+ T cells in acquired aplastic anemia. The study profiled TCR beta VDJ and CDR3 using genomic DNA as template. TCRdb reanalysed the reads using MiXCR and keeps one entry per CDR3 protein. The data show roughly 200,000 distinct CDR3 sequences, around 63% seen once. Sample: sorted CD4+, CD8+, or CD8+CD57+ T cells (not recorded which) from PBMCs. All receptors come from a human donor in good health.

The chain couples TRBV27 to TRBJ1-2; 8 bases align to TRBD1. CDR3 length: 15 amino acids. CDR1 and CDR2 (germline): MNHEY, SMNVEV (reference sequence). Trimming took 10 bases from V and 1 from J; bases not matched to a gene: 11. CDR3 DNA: TGTGCCACCCTAGAAGGGACAGGACTTAACTATGGCTACACCTTC. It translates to CATLEGTGLNYGYTF.

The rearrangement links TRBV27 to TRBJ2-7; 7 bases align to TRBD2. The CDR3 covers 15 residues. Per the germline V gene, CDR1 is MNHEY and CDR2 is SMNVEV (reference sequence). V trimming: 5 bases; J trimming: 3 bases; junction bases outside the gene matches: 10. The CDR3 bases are TGTGCCAGCAGTCCCTCGGACGGGAGGATCTACGAGCAGTACTTC. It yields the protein CASSPSDGRIYEQYF.

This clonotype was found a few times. Here the CDR3 reads CASSLQGYSPLHF. The CDR3 nucleotides are TGTGCCAGTAGTCTACAGGGGTACTCACCCCTCCACTTT. The V gene is TRBV19, the J gene TRBJ1-6; TRBD1 aligns across 7 bases. The CDR3 consists of 13 residues. Trimming at V came to 5 bases and at J to 10 bases, leaving 5 bases not matched to a gene. Germline V lookup: CDR1 LNHDA, CDR2 SQIVND (reference sequence).

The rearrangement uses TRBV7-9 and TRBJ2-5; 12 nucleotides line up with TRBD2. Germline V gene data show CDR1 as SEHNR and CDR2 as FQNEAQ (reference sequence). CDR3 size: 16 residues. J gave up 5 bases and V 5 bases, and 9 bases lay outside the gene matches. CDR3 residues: CASSPGTSGYIETQYF. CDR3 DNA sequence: TGTGCCAGCAGCCCAGGGACTAGCGGGTATATCGAGACCCAGTACTTC.

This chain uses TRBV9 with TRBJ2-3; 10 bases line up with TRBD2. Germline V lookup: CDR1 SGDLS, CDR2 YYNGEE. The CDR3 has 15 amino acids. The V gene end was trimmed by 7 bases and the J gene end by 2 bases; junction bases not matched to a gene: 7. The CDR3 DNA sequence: TGTGCCAGCGGAGCGGGAGGGCCTTACACAGATACGCAGTATTTT. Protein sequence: CASGAGGPYTDTQYF.

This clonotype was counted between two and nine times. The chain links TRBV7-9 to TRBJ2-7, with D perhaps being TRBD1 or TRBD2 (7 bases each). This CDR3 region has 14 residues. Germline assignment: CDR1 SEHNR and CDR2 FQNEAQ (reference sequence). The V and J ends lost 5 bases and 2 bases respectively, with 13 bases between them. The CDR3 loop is CASSQGGATYEQYF. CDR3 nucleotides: TGTGCCAGCAGCCAGGGGGGGGCGACCTACGAGCAGTACTTC.

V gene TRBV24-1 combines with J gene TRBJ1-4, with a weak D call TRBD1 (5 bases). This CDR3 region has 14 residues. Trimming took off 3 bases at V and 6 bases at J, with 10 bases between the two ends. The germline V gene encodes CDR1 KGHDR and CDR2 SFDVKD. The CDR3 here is CATSDRTRDEKLFF. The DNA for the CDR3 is TGTGCCACCAGTGATAGGACACGGGATGAAAAACTGTTTTTT.

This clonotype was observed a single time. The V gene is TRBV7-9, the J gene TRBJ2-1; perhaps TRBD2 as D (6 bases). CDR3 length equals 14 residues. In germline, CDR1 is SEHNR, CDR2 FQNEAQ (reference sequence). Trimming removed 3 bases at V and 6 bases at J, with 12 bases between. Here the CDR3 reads CASSLMGGSNEQFF. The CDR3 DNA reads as TGTGCCAGCAGCTTGATGGGAGGTTCCAATGAGCAGTTCTTC.

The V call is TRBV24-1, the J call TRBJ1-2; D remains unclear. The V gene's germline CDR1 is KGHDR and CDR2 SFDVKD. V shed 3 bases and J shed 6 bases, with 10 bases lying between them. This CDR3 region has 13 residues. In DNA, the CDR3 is TGTGCCACCAGTGATGGGCGGCGGGATGGCTACACCTTC. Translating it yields CATSDGRRDGYTF.

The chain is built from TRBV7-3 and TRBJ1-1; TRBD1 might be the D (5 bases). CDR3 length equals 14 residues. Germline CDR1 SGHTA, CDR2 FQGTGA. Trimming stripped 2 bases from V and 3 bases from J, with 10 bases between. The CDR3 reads CASSLVTGDTEAFF. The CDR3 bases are TGTGCCAGCAGCTTAGTTACGGGGGACACTGAAGCTTTCTTT.

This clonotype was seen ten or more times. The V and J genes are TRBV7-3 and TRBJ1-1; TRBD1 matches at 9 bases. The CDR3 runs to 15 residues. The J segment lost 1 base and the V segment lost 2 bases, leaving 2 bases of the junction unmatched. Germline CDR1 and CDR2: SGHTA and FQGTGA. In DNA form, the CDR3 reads TGTGCCAGCAGCTTAGGGACAGGGCGGAACACTGAAGCTTTCTTT. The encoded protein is CASSLGTGRNTEAFF.

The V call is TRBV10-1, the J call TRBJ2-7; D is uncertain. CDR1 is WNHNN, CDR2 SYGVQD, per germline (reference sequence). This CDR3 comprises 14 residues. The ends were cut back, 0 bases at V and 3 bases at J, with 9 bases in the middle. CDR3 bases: TGCGCCAGCAGTGAGTCGGGAAGAGTCTACGAGCAGTACTTC. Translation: CASSESGRVYEQYF.

The chain's CDR3 is CASRRANTEAFF. The CDR3 nucleotides are TGTGCCAGCAGAAGGGCGAACACTGAAGCTTTCTTT. V usage is TRBV6-5 and J usage is TRBJ1-1; D is unclear. Trimming removed 6 bases from V and 1 base from J, with 6 bases in between. The CDR3 length is 12 residues. Per the germline V gene, CDR1 is MNHEY and CDR2 is SVGAGI.

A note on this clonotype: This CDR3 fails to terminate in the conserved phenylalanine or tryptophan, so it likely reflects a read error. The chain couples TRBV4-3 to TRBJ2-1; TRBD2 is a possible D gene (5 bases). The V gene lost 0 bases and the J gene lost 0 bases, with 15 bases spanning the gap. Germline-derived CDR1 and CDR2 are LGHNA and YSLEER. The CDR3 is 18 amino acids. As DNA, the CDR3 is TGCGCCAGCAGCCAAGATACCCCGACTATCAGCTCCTACAATGAGCAGTTCCTC. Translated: CASSQDTPTISSYNEQFL.

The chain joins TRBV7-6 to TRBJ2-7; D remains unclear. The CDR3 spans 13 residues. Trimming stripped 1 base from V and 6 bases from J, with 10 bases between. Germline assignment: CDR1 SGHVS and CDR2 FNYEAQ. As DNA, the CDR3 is TGTGCCAGCAGCTTAGACACCACCAGCGAGCAGTACTTC. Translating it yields CASSLDTTSEQYF.

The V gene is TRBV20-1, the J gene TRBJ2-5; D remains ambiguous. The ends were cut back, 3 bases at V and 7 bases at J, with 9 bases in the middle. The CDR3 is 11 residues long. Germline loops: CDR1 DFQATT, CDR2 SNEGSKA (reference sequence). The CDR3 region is CSASPGGTQYF. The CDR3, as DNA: TGCAGTGCTAGTCCCGGTGGGACCCAGTACTTC.

In DNA form, the CDR3 reads TGCGCCAGCAGCCAAGATAGGACAGCTGGGACCCAGTACTTC. Encoded protein: CASSQDRTAGTQYF. V usage is TRBV4-1 and J usage is TRBJ2-5; D possibly corresponds to TRBD1 (6 bases). This CDR3 is 14 amino acids long. CDR1 is MGHRA, CDR2 YSYEKL, per germline. V lost 0 bases and J lost 7, with 12 bases in between.

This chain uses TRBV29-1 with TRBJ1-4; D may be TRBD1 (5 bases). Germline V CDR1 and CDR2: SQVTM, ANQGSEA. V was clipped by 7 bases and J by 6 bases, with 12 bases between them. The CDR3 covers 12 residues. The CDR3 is CSATVRDEKLFF. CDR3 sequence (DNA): TGCAGCGCGACAGTCCGTGATGAAAAACTGTTTTTT.

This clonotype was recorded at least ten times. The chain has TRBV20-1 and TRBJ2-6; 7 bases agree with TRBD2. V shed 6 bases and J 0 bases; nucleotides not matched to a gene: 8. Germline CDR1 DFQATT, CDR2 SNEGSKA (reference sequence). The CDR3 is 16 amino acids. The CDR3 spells CSAWPGGSSGANVLTF. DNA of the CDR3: TGCAGTGCCTGGCCGGGGGGAAGCTCTGGGGCCAACGTCCTGACTTTC.